By share, the clone carrying this T cell receptor beta chain ranks as medium-sized. The CDR3 consists of 16 residues. Trimming took 2 bases from V and 4 from J; bases not matched to a gene: 5. Germline V gene lookup returns CDR1 MNHEY and CDR2 SVGAGI. The sample is drawn from a study of metastatic and nonmetastatic thyroid tumors. No treatment of any kind had been given to any patient before thyroid surgery. TCRdb re-clonotyped the PCR reads via MiXCR. The data contain around 38,000 clones, roughly 31% of them seen just once; the ten biggest clones take up 9.9%. This sequence originates from a male donor with papillary thyroid cancer or a benign thyroid nodule (not recorded which). Some clones in this sample may be carry-over from other donors' samples. The sequenced sample was blood. This chain connects TRBV6-5 to TRBJ2-1, with TRBD2 matching over 10 bases. The CDR3: CASSYKRTSGYNEQFF. The CDR3 coding sequence is TGTGCCAGCAGTTACAAACGGACTAGCGGATACAATGAGCAGTTCTTC.